The clone carrying this TCR beta chain was found many times. No antigen is known for it. Investigators prepared the TCR beta libraries by applying iRepertoire HTBI primers and Arm-PCR of CDR3 regions. Using its own MiXCR run on the multiplex PCR reads, TCRdb lists one record per CDR3 protein. The top ten clones hold around 7% of a sample with hundreds of thousands of distinct CDR3 sequences, about a fifth of them seen once. Germline V gene sequence: CDR1 MDHEN, CDR2 SYDVKM. The germline V and J ends were trimmed by 5 bases and 5 bases, with 9 bases remaining between them. This CDR3 spans 12 amino acids. This entry is derived from a study of regulatory T cells in long-lasting Graves disease. Whole-study results and caveats: Possibly, accuracy suffered from the small sample size.

The time point: persistent/refractory GD, antithyroid drugs over 5 years with positive TRAb. From RNA extracted from PBMCs, the TCR library was made. The clonotype originates from a female donor with Graves disease. The chain recombines TRBV28 with TRBJ1-2; D is undetermined. The sequences come from peripheral blood mononuclear cells (PBMCs), collected when the disease was refractory, from a patient treated with antithyroid drugs. The CDR3 region is CASSPPVYGYTF. The CDR3 DNA follows: TGTGCCAGCAGTCCCCCGGTATATGGCTACACCTTC.